This T cell receptor (beta chain) came from a study of tumor-infiltrating lymphocytes in primary liver carcinoma (TCRdb year 2017). With respect to the entire study: Of the five patients (three men and two women, aged 30 to 69 years), four had hepatocellular carcinoma and one had combined HCC and intrahepatic cholangiocarcinoma. The five patients had tumors of stage T1-T3 N0M0, with maximum diameters ranging from roughly 4.2 to 11 cm. Each sample produced roughly 3.5 to 7.13 million productive TCRbeta reads, and read depth showed no significant difference between tissue types. TCRbeta repertoire sequencing, expression microarrays and whole-exome sequencing were combined in the study across five regions of each liver tumor, with adjacent normal tissue and blood also included. A total of approximately 35 specimens from 5 patients, comprising about 25 tumor regions, 5 adjacent noncancerous liver tissues and 5 peripheral blood samples, were covered by TCRbeta repertoire sequencing. To link TCRbeta repertoire diversity to the local molecular phenotype, the 20 to 25 tumor region samples were profiled with Agilent mRNA microarrays. High reproducibility was observed for the technical replicate repertoires, with mean shared-clone rates approximately 0.92 and correlation coefficients above 0.95. Overall results and qualifications from the work: The study included only five patients, and the authors note findings should be validated in a larger study. Compared with blood, tumors had a significantly larger share of the repertoire taken up by the top 250 clones (p = 0.039). Because only the TCR beta chain was sequenced and unpaired alpha chains were not captured, true repertoire diversity is likely underestimated. Only roughly 7-24% of top clones appeared in all five regions of a tumor, which suggests that tumor-infiltrating T cells are spatially heterogeneous. Repertoire overlap was higher between tumor regions (mean roughly 35%) than tumor-adjacent (17%) or tumor-blood (roughly 14%) pairs, consistent with antigen-driven expansion. Comparison of CD4+ and CD8+ T cell repertoires was precluded by the use of bulk unsorted samples.

V lost 4 bases and J lost 5 bases, and the count of bases not matched to a germline gene is 13. Reading the germline V gene gives CDR1 LGHNA and CDR2 YNFKEQ. The CDR3, cysteine through phenylalanine, is 17 amino acids long. The kept DNA is CDR3 alone, 51 bases in frame from the first base. A constant-region primer and ProtoScript II reverse transcriptase were used to reverse-transcribe TCRbeta-specific cDNA from approximately 450 ng total RNA. Construction of the TCRbeta libraries relied on three nested rounds of multiplex PCR, following a slightly modified ARM-PCR procedure. Each of the first two PCR rounds ran for nine to eleven cycles and used multiplex TRBV1-TRBV30 forward primers together with a Cbeta reverse primer. Sample barcodes and Illumina adapters were added in a final 25-cycle PCR using Deep VentR polymerase. Before sequencing, amplicons between 200 and 500 bp were purified from gel using a QIAquick gel extraction kit. An Illumina HiSeq 2500 was used to sequence the TCRbeta amplicons with 250-bp paired-end reads. On the authors' methods: Trimmomatic v0.33 was used to quality-trim the reads, and FLASH v1.2.11 was used to merge paired reads so that full CDR3 sequences could be recovered. V, D and J germline segments were assigned to the rearranged TCRbeta sequences using MiGEC v1.2.1b. Clonotype statistics and Shannon-Wiener diversity indices were computed with VDJtools v1.0.0. Except for diversity analysis, only the 250 most abundant clonotypes of each sample were used in subsequent analyses to reduce sampling bias. TCRdb took the public reads, trimmed them with fastp at Q25, ran MiXCR for clone calling and kept in-frame beta chains. Duplicate CDR3 protein sequences are folded into a single record with the most common DNA and genes. The authors' filters were not applied to this entry. The sample includes about 74,000 distinct CDR3 sequences, with nearly 70% observed a single time. The top ten hold 25% to 35% of the sample.

Without any cell sorting, total RNA and DNA were co-extracted from about 21-30 mg of bulk tissue using the AllPrep DNA/RNA mini kit. Between late 2015 and early 2016, 4 or 5 patients in China with histopathologically diagnosed primary liver carcinoma had their tumors surgically resected. Chronic HBV infection was present in the patients, and the patients were treatment-naive at sampling. Five spatially separated regions were sampled per tumor: superior, inferior, left-lateral and right-lateral poles, plus the tumor centre. More than 80% viable tumor cells were found by histology in every tumor sample. Fresh tumor and adjacent tissue pieces were bisected, with one half stored in RNAlater at -80 degrees C and the other half sent for histology. On this clonotype itself: Its recognized antigen is unknown. Per-base qualities were not stored, and no clone one base away is much larger.

The origin of this receptor is a man aged 35 to 55 with primary liver carcinoma and hepatitis B virus infection. The sequence links TRBV4-2 to TRBJ2-3, with 9 bases aligning to TRBD2. Sequencing was carried out using liver tumor tissue from sampling region 4. The label giving this sample's cell subset or site can be read as: tumor region T4, right-lateral pole. The sequence in DNA is TGTGCCAGCAGCCGAGATGAGGGTGCGGGAGGGGTAGATACGCAGTATTTT. The resulting protein is CASSRDEGAGGVDTQYF.